This TCR beta chain came from a study of T cells in Graves' hyperthyroidism and ophthalmopathy. Study results and limitations: Ophthalmopathy prediction by the model preceded onset by a median approximately 6.9 months. Blood held most thyroid clonotypes expanded above 0.001 frequency.

Based on clinical symptoms, serum thyroxine and TRAb, thyroid ultrasound and orbital computed tomography, diagnoses were reached. Germline V lookup: CDR1 KGHSH, CDR2 LQKENI. Trimming took off 2 bases at V and 1 base at J, with 8 bases between the two ends. The CDR3 is 15 amino acids. Amplification yielded TCR beta CDR3 regions, with RNA transcripts as the source. The HTBI primer set drove a first-round RT-PCR of the TCR CDR3. TCRdb called the multiplex PCR reads again in MiXCR, with one record for every CDR3 protein. The table includes about 620,000 distinct CDR3 sequences, roughly 17% detected once. This clonotype was counted at least ten times. The antigen is not known.

This TCR was sampled from a woman in her 30s with Graves' hyperthyroidism. Input material: blood. V usage is TRBV18 and J usage is TRBJ1-4, with TRBD1 as a possible D gene (5 bases). For the CDR3, the DNA is TGTGCCAGCTCACCAATGAGGGGAACTAATGAAAAACTGTTTTTT. Protein sequence: CASSPMRGTNEKLFF. Filled out from reference TRBV18 and TRBJ1-4, the complete variable domain reads NAGVMQNPRHLVRRRGQEARLRCSPMKGHSHVYWYRQLPEEGLKFMVYLQKENIIDESGMPKERFSAEFPKEGPSILRIQQVVRGDSAAYFCASSPMRGTNEKLFFGSGTQLSVL.